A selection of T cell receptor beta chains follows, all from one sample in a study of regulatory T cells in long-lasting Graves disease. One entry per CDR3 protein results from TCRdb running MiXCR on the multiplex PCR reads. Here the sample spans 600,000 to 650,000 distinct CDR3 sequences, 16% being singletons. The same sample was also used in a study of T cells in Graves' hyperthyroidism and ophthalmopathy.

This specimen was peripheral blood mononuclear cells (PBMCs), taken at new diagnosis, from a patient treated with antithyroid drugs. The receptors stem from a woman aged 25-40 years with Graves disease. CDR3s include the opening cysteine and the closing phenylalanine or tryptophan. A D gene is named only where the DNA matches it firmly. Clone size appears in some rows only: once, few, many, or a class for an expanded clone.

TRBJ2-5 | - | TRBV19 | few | TGTGCCAGTAGTTTTGTTGGACCGTACCAAGAGACCCAGTACTTC | CASSFVGPYQETQYF
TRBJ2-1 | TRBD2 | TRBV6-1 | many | TGTGCCAGCAGATTCCTAGCGGAGGGCTCCTACAATGAGCAGTTCTTC | CASRFLAEGSYNEQFF
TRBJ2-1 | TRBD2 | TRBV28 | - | TGTGCCAGCGGACTATTTGCGGGAGGGCCTCGTGAGCAGTTCTTC | CASGLFAGGPREQFF
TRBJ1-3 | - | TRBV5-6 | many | TGTGCCAGCAGCTTATACTCTGGAAACACCATATATTTT | CASSLYSGNTIYF
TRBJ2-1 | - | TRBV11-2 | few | TGTGCCAGCAGCTTTTCGTTAAGCTCCTACAATGAGCAGTTCTTC | CASSFSLSSYNEQFF
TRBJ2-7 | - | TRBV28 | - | TGTGCCAGCAGTTTAAGTGACAGTCGGTACGAGCAGTACTTC | CASSLSDSRYEQYF
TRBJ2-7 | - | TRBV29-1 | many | TGCAGCGTAAGACTAGGCGGAAGAGTCTACGAGCAGTACTTC | CSVRLGGRVYEQYF
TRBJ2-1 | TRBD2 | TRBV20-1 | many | TGCAGTGCGATCCGGGCTAGCGGGAGGGGGGGGGCCAATGAGCAGTTCTTC | CSAIRASGRGGANEQFF
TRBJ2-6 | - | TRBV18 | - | TGTGCCAGCTCACCATCCAGCCCTGGGGCCAACGTCCTGACTTTC | CASSPSSPGANVLTF
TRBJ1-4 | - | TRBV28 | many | TGTGCCAGCTCGTCGGGGGCGAATGAAAAACTGTTTTTT | CASSSGANEKLFF
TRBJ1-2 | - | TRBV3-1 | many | TGTGCCAGCAGCCAAGAATCAGGGGGCTACACCTTC | CASSQESGGYTF
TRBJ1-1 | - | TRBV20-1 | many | TGCAGTGCTAGATTGGGAGCTATGAACACTGAAGCTTTCTTT | CSARLGAMNTEAFF
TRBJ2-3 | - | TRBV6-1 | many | TGTGCCAGCACAACGAAGGCGGGCACAGATACGCAGTATTTT | CASTTKAGTDTQYF
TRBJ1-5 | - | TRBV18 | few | TGTGCCAGCTCACGAAGCGCAAGGGGAATGGGCCAGCCCCAGCATTTT | CASSRSARGMGQPQHF
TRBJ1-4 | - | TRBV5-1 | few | TGCGCCAGCAGAACCACCGGAGAAAAACTGTTTTTT | CASRTTGEKLFF
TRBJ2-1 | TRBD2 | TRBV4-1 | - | TGCGCCAGCAGCCAAGATCGGAGCGGGAGGCTGAATGAGCAGTTCTTC | CASSQDRSGRLNEQFF